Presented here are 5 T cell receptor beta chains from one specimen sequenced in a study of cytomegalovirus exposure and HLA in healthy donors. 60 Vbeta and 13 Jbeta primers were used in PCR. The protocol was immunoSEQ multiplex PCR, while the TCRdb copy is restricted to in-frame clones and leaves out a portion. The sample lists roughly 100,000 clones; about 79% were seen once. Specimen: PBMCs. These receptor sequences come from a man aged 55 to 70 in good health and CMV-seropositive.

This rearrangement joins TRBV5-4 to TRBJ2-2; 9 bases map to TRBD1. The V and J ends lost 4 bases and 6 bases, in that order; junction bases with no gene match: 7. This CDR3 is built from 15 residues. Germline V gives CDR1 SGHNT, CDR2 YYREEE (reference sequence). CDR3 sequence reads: CASSPDRGWAGELFF. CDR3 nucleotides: TGTGCCAGCAGCCCTGACAGGGGGTGGGCCGGGGAGCTGTTTTTT.

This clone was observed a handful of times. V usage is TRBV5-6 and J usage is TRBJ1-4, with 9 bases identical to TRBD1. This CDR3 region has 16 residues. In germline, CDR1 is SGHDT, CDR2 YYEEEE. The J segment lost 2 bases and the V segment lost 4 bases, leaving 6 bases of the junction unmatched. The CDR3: CASSIHRGLTNEKLFF. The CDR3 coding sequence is TGTGCCAGCAGCATACACAGGGGGCTCACTAATGAAAAACTGTTTTTT.

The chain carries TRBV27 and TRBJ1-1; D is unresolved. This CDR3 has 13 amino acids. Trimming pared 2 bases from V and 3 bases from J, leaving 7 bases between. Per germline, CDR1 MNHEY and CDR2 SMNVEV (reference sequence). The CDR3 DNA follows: TGTGCCAGCAGTTTAACCCGAGACACTGAAGCTTTCTTT. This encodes CASSLTRDTEAFF.

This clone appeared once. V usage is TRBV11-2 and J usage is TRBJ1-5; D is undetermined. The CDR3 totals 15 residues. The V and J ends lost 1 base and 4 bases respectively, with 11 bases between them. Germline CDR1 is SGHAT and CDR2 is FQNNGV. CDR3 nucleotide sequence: TGTGCCAGCAGCTTAGGTCTCACGGGGAATCAGCCCCAGCATTTT. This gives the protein CASSLGLTGNQPQHF. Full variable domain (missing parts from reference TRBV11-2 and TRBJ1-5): EAGVAQSPRYKIIEKRQSVAFWCNPISGHATLYWYQQILGQGPKLLIQFQNNGVVDDSQLPKDRFSAERLKGVDSTLKIQPAKLEDSAVYLCASSLGLTGNQPQHFGDGTRLSIL.

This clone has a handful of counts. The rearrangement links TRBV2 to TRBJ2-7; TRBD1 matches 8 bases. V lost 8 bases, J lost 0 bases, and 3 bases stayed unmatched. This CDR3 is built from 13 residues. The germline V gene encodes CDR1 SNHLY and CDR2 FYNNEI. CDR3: CASDGQGSYEQYF. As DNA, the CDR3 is TGTGCCAGCGATGGACAGGGCTCCTACGAGCAGTACTTC.